This TCR beta chain was identified in a study of shared clonotypes between healthy human individuals. Study-level points and caveats: Even with large depth, rarefaction showed that sorted-subset sequencing was incomplete. Sampling covered nothing but blood. Tissue TCR repertoires likely differ from those found in blood. Against clonotypes common to all four donors, non-shared ones had lower generation probabilities.

Clones were read by immunoSEQ multiplex PCR, and TCRdb kept only the in-frame ones, dropping some. The sample lists about 1.1 million clones, approximately 75% occurring once. On this clone: Its antigen is not known.

J was trimmed by 10 bases and V by 5 bases; bases with no gene match: 7. From germline, CDR1 is MDHEN and CDR2 SYDVKM. This CDR3 spans 15 amino acids. This chain joins TRBV28 and TRBJ2-1; TRBD2 matches 14 bases. The sequencing input was memory CD4+ T cells from PBMCs. The sample's subset: CD45RA-negative fraction. This clonotype was obtained from a man between 18 and 35 years old in good health. Some clones in this sample may be carry-over from other donors' samples. The CDR3 is CASSRPGLAGDEQFF. The DNA for the CDR3 is TGTGCCAGCAGTAGACCGGGACTAGCGGGAGACGAGCAGTTCTTC.